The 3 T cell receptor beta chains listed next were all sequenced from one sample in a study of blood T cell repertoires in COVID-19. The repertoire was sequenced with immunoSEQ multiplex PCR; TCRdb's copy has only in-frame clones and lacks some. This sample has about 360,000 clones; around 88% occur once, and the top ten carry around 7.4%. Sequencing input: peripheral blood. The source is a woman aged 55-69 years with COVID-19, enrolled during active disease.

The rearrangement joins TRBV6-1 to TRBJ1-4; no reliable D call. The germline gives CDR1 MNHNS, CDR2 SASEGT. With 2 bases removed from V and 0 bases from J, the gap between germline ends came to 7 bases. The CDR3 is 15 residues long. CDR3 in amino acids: CASSEHSATNEKLFF. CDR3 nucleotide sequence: TGTGCCAGCAGTGAACACTCCGCAACTAATGAAAAACTGTTTTTT.

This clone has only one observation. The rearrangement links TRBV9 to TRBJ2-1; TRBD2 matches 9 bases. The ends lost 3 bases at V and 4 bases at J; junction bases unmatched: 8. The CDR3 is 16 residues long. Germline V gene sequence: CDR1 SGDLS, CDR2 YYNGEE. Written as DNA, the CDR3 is TGTGCCAGCAGCGCCTTCCGCCTAGCGGGGTACAATGAGCAGTTCTTC. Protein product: CASSAFRLAGYNEQFF.

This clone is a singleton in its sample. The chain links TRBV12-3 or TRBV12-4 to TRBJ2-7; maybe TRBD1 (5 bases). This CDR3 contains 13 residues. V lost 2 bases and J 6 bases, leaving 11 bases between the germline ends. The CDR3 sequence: CASSLMDKGEQYF. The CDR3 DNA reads TGTGCCAGCAGTTTAATGGACAAGGGCGAGCAGTACTTC.